Listed here are 31 T cell receptor beta chains from one sample, sequenced in a study of beta chain features in type 1 diabetes. Overall study results and limits: All four CD4+ subsets from Type 1 diabetes patients carried moderately but significantly shorter TCRB CDR3s.

These receptors lack a known antigen. The authors reverse transcribed all of the isolated RNA, so sequencing captured expressed TCRB transcripts. Profiled with immunoSEQ multiplex PCR; TCRdb holds only in-frame clones, not every one. The sample lists about 650,000 clones, 9.5% to 15% occurring once. Sequenced input: naive CD4+ T cells from blood. The receptors were sampled from a man younger than 45 with type 1 diabetes.

The chain combines TRBV9 with TRBJ1-2; unclear D gene. The V end was cut by 0 bases, the J end by 3 bases, with 6 bases between. The CDR3 is 13 residues long. CDR1 SGDLS and CDR2 YYNGEE come from the germline V gene. CDR3 in DNA: TGTGCCAGCAGCGTAGACCAGGACTATGGCTACACCTTC. It codes for CASSVDQDYGYTF.

This clone came up a few times. This chain links TRBV5-1 with TRBJ2-1, with TRBD1 matching over 8 bases. There are 17 residues in the CDR3. V dropped 4 bases and J dropped 1; count of bases not matched to a gene: 10. Per the germline V gene, CDR1 is SGHRS and CDR2 is YFSETQ. CDR3 in amino acids: CASSLPRGDRSYNEQFF. CDR3 in DNA: TGCGCCAGCAGCCTCCCGAGGGGGGACAGGTCCTACAATGAGCAGTTCTTC.

In this sample, this clone turned up a few times. The V and J genes are TRBV14 and TRBJ2-1; D possibly corresponds to TRBD2 (5 bases). The CDR3 spans 16 residues. Germline CDR1 is SGHDN and CDR2 is FVKESK. With 1 base removed from V and 5 bases from J, the gap between germline ends came to 15 bases. The CDR3 reads CASSQAREFKDNEQFF. Written as DNA, the CDR3 is TGTGCCAGCAGCCAAGCTAGGGAGTTTAAGGACAATGAGCAGTTCTTC.

This clone was seen only a few times. This chain connects TRBV7-3 to TRBJ1-1; tentative D call: TRBD1 (5 bases). CDR1 and CDR2 (germline): SGHTA, FQGTGA. The CDR3 contains 13 residues. Between the trimmed V and J ends, which lost 3 bases and 3 bases, there was a span of 8 bases. As DNA, the CDR3 is TGTGCCAGCAGCTTTCAACAGGACACTGAAGCTTTCTTT. Translated, it gives CASSFQQDTEAFF. Drawing the rest from reference TRBV7-3 and TRBJ1-1, the complete variable domain is GAGVSQTPSNKVTEKGKYVELRCDPISGHTALYWYRQSLGQGPEFLIYFQGTGAADDSGLPNDRFFAVRPEGSVSTLKIQRTERGDSAVYLCASSFQQDTEAFFGQGTRLTVV.

This chain links TRBV5-1 with TRBJ2-3; 8 bases align to TRBD2. With 4 bases clipped from V and 4 bases from J, the junction kept 5 bases outside the gene matches. This CDR3 spans 14 amino acids. CDR1 is SGHRS, CDR2 YFSETQ, per germline. The CDR3 DNA follows: TGCGCCAGCAGCCCTGGACTAGCAGCAGATACGCAGTATTTT. It codes for CASSPGLAADTQYF.

J is TRBJ1-2 and V is TRBV7-2; TRBD1 agrees at 9 bases. The V segment lost 5 bases and the J segment 4 bases; nucleotides outside the gene matches: 5. Germline V gives CDR1 SGHTA, CDR2 FQGNSA. The CDR3 loop spans 14 amino acids. The CDR3 region has the DNA TGTGCCAGCAGCCGGACAGGGGTGGGCTATGGCTACACCTTC. The encoded protein is CASSRTGVGYGYTF.

The gene calls are TRBV6-5 and TRBJ2-7, with 9 bases fitting TRBD1. In germline, CDR1 is MNHEY, CDR2 SVGAGI. J gave up 4 bases and V 5 bases, and 6 bases lay outside the gene matches. CDR3 length: 14 amino acids. CDR3 coding DNA: TGTGCCAGCAGTCCACGGACAGGGGTGTACGAGCAGTACTTC. This encodes CASSPRTGVYEQYF.

The J gene is TRBJ1-4, the V gene TRBV7-9; possible D gene TRBD1, 5 bases. The germline V gene has CDR1 SEHNR and CDR2 FQNEAQ (reference sequence). V dropped 1 base and J dropped 4 bases, with 13 bases sitting between them. The CDR3 sequence is 16 residues long. The CDR3: CASSLGQPFLNEKLFF. In DNA form, the CDR3 reads TGTGCCAGCAGCTTAGGACAGCCATTCCTTAATGAAAAACTGTTTTTT.

The rearrangement joins TRBV2 to TRBJ2-1; 12 bases fit TRBD2. This CDR3 is 16 amino acids long. V was clipped by 5 bases and J by 9 bases; unmatched bases: 11. Per germline, CDR1 SNHLY and CDR2 FYNNEI. The CDR3 coding sequence is TGTGCCAGCAGTTCTCGAACTAGCGGGGGGAGTGGTGAGCAGTTCTTC. This codes for CASSSRTSGGSGEQFF.

The chain uses TRBV7-2 and TRBJ2-5; TRBD2 matches 12 bases. CDR3 size: 17 residues. Germline trimming cut 5 bases from V and 5 bases from J; bases unmatched to any gene: 12. Germline V CDR1 and CDR2: SGHTA, FQGNSA. The CDR3 coding sequence is TGTGCCAGCAGCCCATCGGGACTAGCGGGCCCGACGGAGACCCAGTACTTC. Its translation: CASSPSGLAGPTETQYF.

There are a few counts of this clone. The chain joins TRBV7-8 to TRBJ2-5; 7 bases line up with TRBD2. The germline gives CDR1 SGHVS, CDR2 FQNEAQ. The CDR3 runs to 16 residues. Trimming removed 2 bases from V and 2 bases from J; junction bases left unmatched: 8. CDR3 sequence reads: CASSLRDGTTQETQYF. CDR3 bases: TGTGCCAGCAGCTTAAGAGACGGGACTACACAAGAGACCCAGTACTTC.

V gene TRBV7-2 combines with J gene TRBJ2-2; D remains ambiguous. Trimming pared 8 bases from V and 0 bases from J, leaving 16 bases between. This CDR3 is 16 amino acids long. Germline CDR1 is SGHTA and CDR2 is FQGNSA. CDR3 in amino acids: CASGFDLSANTGELFF. For the CDR3, the DNA is TGTGCCAGCGGGTTCGACTTGTCCGCGAACACCGGGGAGCTGTTTTTT.

This clone has a handful of counts. The junction and the germline gene differ at one end; a read error may be behind it. This chain connects TRBV2 to TRBJ2-2; no reliable D call. This CDR3 contains 14 residues. Germline CDR1 and CDR2: SNHLY and FYNNEI. In DNA form, the CDR3 reads TGTGTCAGCAGTGCTGAAACGAACACCGGGGAGCTGTTTTTT. It yields the protein CVSSAETNTGELFF.

The rearrangement joins TRBV19 to TRBJ1-1; D gene uncertain. CDR1 and CDR2 (germline): LNHDA, SQIVND (reference sequence). The V end was cut by 6 bases, the J end by 7 bases, with 9 bases between. CDR3 length equals 11 residues. CDR3 sequence: CASSGLGEAFF. In nucleotides, the CDR3 is TGTGCCAGTAGCGGGCTGGGTGAAGCTTTCTTT.

This clone was counted only a few times. The chain carries TRBV5-4 and TRBJ2-1, with 13 bases aligning to TRBD2. In germline, CDR1 is SGHNT, CDR2 YYREEE (reference sequence). CDR3 length equals 16 residues. The V and J ends lost 4 bases and 1 base, in that order; junction bases with no gene match: 2. The CDR3 is CASSGTSGVSYNEQFF. The CDR3 DNA sequence: TGTGCCAGCAGCGGGACTAGCGGGGTATCCTACAATGAGCAGTTCTTC.

There are a few counts of this clone. The chain carries TRBV4-3 and TRBJ1-2; the D is unclear. V was shortened by 0 bases and J by 2 bases, with 7 bases between the two germline ends. The CDR3 totals 14 residues. Germline values: CDR1 LGHNA, CDR2 YSLEER. CDR3 DNA sequence: TGCGCCAGCAGCCAAGAAATGGGAAACTATGGCTACACCTTC. Its protein is CASSQEMGNYGYTF.

This clone was observed a handful of times. The rearrangement joins TRBV2 to TRBJ1-4; D call uncertain. Germline V gene data show CDR1 as SNHLY and CDR2 as FYNNEI. The V gene lost 0 bases and the J gene lost 7 bases, with 6 bases spanning the gap. The length of the CDR3 is 13 residues. The CDR3 loop reads CASSEALAEKLFF. CDR3 nucleotides: TGTGCCAGCAGTGAAGCGCTTGCTGAAAAACTGTTTTTT.

The chain employs TRBV18 and TRBJ1-2, with a tentative D call TRBD1 (6 bases). Trimming removed 2 bases at V and 6 bases at J, with 25 bases between. CDR3 size: 18 residues. Per the germline V gene, CDR1 is KGHSH and CDR2 is LQKENI. The CDR3 DNA reads TGTGCCAGCTCACCAATGGCGCCCCTGACCGGGGGCACGGATGGCTACACCTTC. It encodes CASSPMAPLTGGTDGYTF.

DNA for the CDR3: TGTGCCAGCAGCTTGTGGGAGGTAACCGGGGAGCTGTTTTTT. Its protein product is CASSLWEVTGELFF. The V gene is TRBV7-6, the J gene TRBJ2-2; a possible D gene is TRBD2 (6 bases). This CDR3 contains 14 residues. V shed 3 bases and J shed 5 bases, with 10 bases lying between them. The germline gives CDR1 SGHVS, CDR2 FNYEAQ.

This clone has just a few counts. The genes are TRBV9 and TRBJ2-5, with 8 positions matching TRBD2. The CDR3 has 15 amino acids. Trimming at V came to 3 bases and at J to 5 bases, leaving 9 bases not matched to a gene. Germline V lookup: CDR1 SGDLS, CDR2 YYNGEE. DNA for the CDR3: TGTGCCAGCAGCGCTTCAGCGGGGGTGGAGGAGACCCAGTACTTC. The encoded protein is CASSASAGVEETQYF.

This chain links TRBV5-6 with TRBJ1-5; a weak D match, TRBD1 (5 bases). The CDR3 covers 15 residues. The germline gives CDR1 SGHDT, CDR2 YYEEEE. V was trimmed by 1 base and J by 1 base, leaving 9 bases between them. Here the CDR3 DNA reads TGTGCCAGCAGCTTGTTGACAGTCAGCAATCAGCCCCAGCATTTT. Translation: CASSLLTVSNQPQHF.

The chain combines TRBV14 with TRBJ2-2; 9 nucleotides align to TRBD1. CDR1 SGHDN and CDR2 FVKESK come from the germline V gene. V was clipped by 4 bases and J by 8 bases; unmatched bases: 5. The CDR3 is made up of 14 amino acids. CDR3 protein: CASSPRTGVGELFF. Written as DNA, the CDR3 is TGTGCCAGCAGCCCCCGGACAGGGGTTGGGGAGCTGTTTTTT. The full variable domain, its missing parts supplied by reference TRBV14 and TRBJ2-2, is EAGVTQFPSHSVIEKGQTVTLRCDPISGHDNLYWYRRVMGKEIKFLLHFVKESKQDESGMPNNRFLAERTGGTYSTLKVQPAELEDSGVYFCASSPRTGVGELFFGEGSRLTVL.

CDR3 nucleotide sequence: TGCAGTGCCGGGGCAGGCCCAGGGAACACCTTC. Translating gives CSAGAGPGNTF. The chain joins TRBV20-1 to TRBJ1-2, with D perhaps matching TRBD1 (5 bases). CDR1 is DFQATT, CDR2 SNEGSKA, per germline (reference sequence). With 6 bases removed from V and 12 bases from J, the gap between germline ends came to 17 bases. This CDR3 spans 11 amino acids.

This clone was observed a few times. Other DNA sequences in this sample translate to the same CDR3. This chain uses TRBV4-3 with TRBJ1-2; 8 bases are a match to TRBD1. The CDR3 totals 13 residues. After removal of 1 base from V and 5 bases from J, the junction contained 0 bases not matched to a gene. Germline loops: CDR1 LGHNA, CDR2 YSLEER. The CDR3 DNA reads TGCGCCAGCAGCCAAGGACAGGGGTATGGCTACACCTTC. Its protein product is CASSQGQGYGYTF.

The chain links TRBV4-3 to TRBJ1-1; a weak D match, TRBD1 (5 bases). Between the trimmed V and J ends, which lost 4 bases and 6 bases, there was a span of 15 bases. The CDR3 length is 14 residues. CDR1 is LGHNA and CDR2 is YSLEER in the germline V gene. The CDR3 coding sequence is TGCGCCAGCAGCCCCAGGGCCCGGGGAGCTGAAGCTTTCTTT. Amino acid sequence: CASSPRARGAEAFF.

This clone was recorded a few times. The chain employs TRBV2 and TRBJ1-5; 10 nucleotides agree with TRBD1. The V segment lost 4 bases and the J segment 6 bases; nucleotides outside the gene matches: 6. This CDR3 contains 15 residues. Germline V gives CDR1 SNHLY, CDR2 FYNNEI. The CDR3 sequence is CASSAGTGEGQPQHF. The CDR3 DNA is TGTGCCAGCAGTGCCGGGACAGGGGAGGGTCAGCCCCAGCATTTT.

This clone was detected only a few times. The chain uses TRBV7-2 and TRBJ1-2; D is possibly TRBD1 (6 bases). Per the germline V gene, CDR1 is SGHTA and CDR2 is FQGNSA. V was cut by 8 bases and J by 1 base, with 17 bases left in between. The CDR3 has 15 residues. The CDR3 coding sequence is TGTGCCAGCGCCCAAAGGACAGTTAGTAACTATGGCTACACCTTC. Translating gives CASAQRTVSNYGYTF. The complete variable domain, with remaining parts taken from reference TRBV7-2 and TRBJ1-2, reads GAGVSQSPSNKVTEKGKDVELRCDPISGHTALYWYRQSLGQGLEFLIYFQGNSAPDKSGLPSDRFSAERTGGSVSTLTIQRTQQEDSAVYLCASAQRTVSNYGYTFGSGTRLTVV.

The V and J genes are TRBV10-2 and TRBJ2-7; 8 positions agree with TRBD2. Losses at the gene ends were 6 bases for V and 0 bases for J; bases not matched to a gene: 7. Germline V gene lookup returns CDR1 WSHSY and CDR2 SAAADI. The CDR3 loop spans 15 amino acids. The CDR3 DNA is TGCGCCAGCAGGGGAGCGGGGGCCGACTCCTACGAGCAGTACTTC. Translating gives CASRGAGADSYEQYF.

This chain joins TRBV7-9 and TRBJ2-1; 11 nucleotides match TRBD2. Germline V gene data show CDR1 as SEHNR and CDR2 as FQNEAQ (reference sequence). Losses at the gene ends were 7 bases for V and 6 bases for J; bases not matched to a gene: 11. The CDR3 extends over 16 amino acids. The CDR3 nucleotides are TGTGCCAGCATCATTCTGCGACTAGCGGGGACCAATGAGCAGTTCTTC. Translating it yields CASIILRLAGTNEQFF.

V usage is TRBV7-2 and J usage is TRBJ1-6; no reliable D call. The CDR3 totals 14 residues. V lost 8 bases to trimming and J lost 0 bases, with 8 bases between them. CDR1 is SGHTA and CDR2 is FQGNSA in the germline V gene. In DNA, the CDR3 is TGTGCCAGCGGCCGGAGCTCCTATAATTCACCCCTCCACTTT. Translated: CASGRSSYNSPLHF.

This chain connects TRBV30 to TRBJ1-2; 9 bases are shared with TRBD1. Unmatched junction bases numbered 6, after V lost 1 base and J lost 6 bases. The CDR3 has 14 amino acids. Germline V gene data show CDR1 as GTSNPN and CDR2 as SVGIG (reference sequence). CDR3 protein: CAWSDGTGMDGYTF. DNA for the CDR3: TGTGCCTGGAGTGACGGGACAGGGATGGATGGCTACACCTTC.